Each of the 10 T cell receptor beta chains below was sequenced from the same sample in a study of OX40 agonist ivuxolimab in advanced cancers. Method: immunoSEQ multiplex PCR; TCRdb's copy keeps in-frame clones and lacks some. The sample holds about 54,000 clones, 84% seen once. Sequencing used CD4+ or CD8+ T cells sorted from blood, obtained in a trial of the OX40 agonist ivuxolimab. The receptor source for this set is an adult with an advanced solid tumor such as melanoma, head and neck, liver or kidney cancer.

This rearrangement joins TRBV29-1 to TRBJ2-2; TRBD2 matches 11 bases. The CDR3 runs to 14 residues. Per germline, CDR1 SQVTM and CDR2 ANQGSEA. Losses at the gene ends were 7 bases for V and 6 bases for J; bases not matched to a gene: 7. This CDR3 reads CSGLLAGVSGELFF. The DNA of the CDR3 is TGCAGCGGCCTACTAGCGGGAGTCTCCGGGGAGCTGTTTTTT.

The V gene is TRBV7-9, the J gene TRBJ2-5; D is uncertain. The germline V gene encodes CDR1 SEHNR and CDR2 FQNEAQ (reference sequence). The CDR3 consists of 14 residues. Trimming took 5 bases from V and 4 from J, leaving 14 bases between them. The DNA for the CDR3 is TGTGCCAGCAGCGGGAAAGGCCTAGGAGAGACCCAGTACTTC. Translated: CASSGKGLGETQYF.

The chain joins TRBV20-1 to TRBJ2-7, with 7 nucleotides matching TRBD2. In germline, CDR1 is DFQATT, CDR2 SNEGSKA (reference sequence). The length of the CDR3 is 11 residues. V was pared by 3 bases and J by 6 bases, with 2 bases of the junction left unmatched. CDR3 nucleotide sequence: TGCAGTGCTAGCCCGGGGGGCGAGCAGTACTTC. Protein product: CSASPGGEQYF.

This chain uses TRBV5-4 with TRBJ2-7, with 11 bases identical to TRBD1. Germline loops: CDR1 SGHNT, CDR2 YYREEE (reference sequence). CDR3 length: 15 residues. J gave up 7 bases and V 4 bases, and 10 bases lay outside the gene matches. The CDR3 sequence: CASSRGQGAFWEQYF. The DNA for the CDR3 is TGTGCCAGCAGCAGAGGACAGGGGGCGTTTTGGGAGCAGTACTTC.

This clone showed up just once. This chain uses TRBV5-4 with TRBJ2-7; TRBD2 agrees at 11 bases. Germline V gene data show CDR1 as SGHNT and CDR2 as YYREEE (reference sequence). CDR3 size: 17 residues. The V segment lost 4 bases and the J segment 3 bases; nucleotides outside the gene matches: 12. CDR3 bases: TGTGCCAGCAGCACCAAAACACTAGCGGGAGTGAACTACGAGCAGTACTTC. Translated, it gives CASSTKTLAGVNYEQYF. Based on the CDR3 plus reference TRBV5-4 and TRBJ2-7, the full variable domain is ETGVTQSPTHLIKTRGQQVTLRCSSQSGHNTVSWYQQALGQGPQFIFQYYREEENGRGNFPPRFSGLQFPNYSSELNVNALELDDSALYLCASSTKTLAGVNYEQYFGPGTRLTVT.

The CDR3: CASSLDQDTGELFF. CDR3 coding DNA: TGTGCCAGCAGCTTGGATCAGGACACCGGGGAGCTGTTTTTT. The chain links TRBV5-4 to TRBJ2-2, with D unresolved. The germline V gene has CDR1 SGHNT and CDR2 YYREEE (reference sequence). CDR3 length: 14 residues. V lost 0 bases and J lost 3, with 6 bases in between.

This rearrangement joins TRBV4-1 to TRBJ2-7; D might be TRBD1 (6 bases). The V end was cut by 1 base, the J end by 3 bases, with 13 bases between. Germline V lookup: CDR1 MGHRA, CDR2 YSYEKL. CDR3 length: 15 amino acids. The CDR3 is CASSQGWQGLYEQYF. The CDR3 region has the DNA TGCGCCAGCAGCCAAGGGTGGCAGGGGCTCTACGAGCAGTACTTC.

This chain uses TRBV19 with TRBJ2-1; tentative D call: TRBD2 (5 bases). Germline V gives CDR1 LNHDA, CDR2 SQIVND (reference sequence). This CDR3 comprises 14 residues. The V end was cut by 0 bases, the J end by 5 bases, with 8 bases between. The CDR3 DNA reads as TGTGCCAGTAGTATAGATCGGGAAAACAATGAGCAGTTCTTC. Amino acid sequence: CASSIDRENNEQFF.

This clone was counted between two and nine times. The chain employs TRBV4-1 and TRBJ1-4; 8 nucleotides agree with TRBD1. Germline trimming cut 4 bases from V and 4 bases from J; bases unmatched to any gene: 14. The CDR3 spans 18 residues. Germline V gene sequence: CDR1 MGHRA, CDR2 YSYEKL. The CDR3 loop is CASSRPRGQWSRNEKLFF. The CDR3 DNA follows: TGCGCCAGCAGCCGTCCCAGGGGGCAATGGAGTCGTAATGAAAAACTGTTTTTT.

The gene calls are TRBV9 and TRBJ2-2, with D tentatively TRBD1 or TRBD2 (6 bases each). This CDR3 spans 16 amino acids. Germline CDR1 and CDR2: SGDLS and YYNGEE. Trimming pared 3 bases from V and 0 bases from J, leaving 12 bases between. As DNA, the CDR3 is TGTGCCAGCAGCGAGGGGGGCAGAGCGAACACCGGGGAGCTGTTTTTT. Translating gives CASSEGGRANTGELFF.